The 18 T cell receptor beta chains reported below all come from one sample, sequenced in a study of T cell repertoires in cytomegalovirus infection. TCRdb fed the reads into MiXCR, producing one record per CDR3 protein. The data show 200,000 to 250,000 distinct CDR3 sequences, approximately 7% seen once. Sequencing used PBMCs. Receptors were obtained from a human donor in good health (CMV status not recorded). Some clones in this sample may be carry-over from other donors' samples.

The V call is TRBV29-1, the J call TRBJ2-2, with 7 bases identical to TRBD1. CDR1 is SQVTM and CDR2 is ANQGSEA in the germline V gene. The CDR3 is 13 residues long. The trim removed 6 bases at V and 5 bases at J, leaving 6 bases unmatched. The CDR3 loop is CSVGTAYTGELFF. The CDR3 region has the DNA TGCAGCGTAGGGACAGCCTATACCGGGGAGCTGTTTTTT.

This clonotype was seen ten or more times. The chain employs TRBV6-5 and TRBJ1-2, with TRBD1 as a possible D gene (6 bases). The germline V gene has CDR1 MNHEY and CDR2 SVGAGI. There are 17 residues in the CDR3. The V gene lost 6 bases and the J gene lost 2 bases, with 22 bases spanning the gap. The CDR3 is CASSLFYPGHQNYGYTF. CDR3 in DNA: TGTGCCAGCAGCCTTTTCTATCCGGGACACCAGAACTATGGCTACACCTTC.

There are many counts of this clonotype. The chain joins TRBV5-6 to TRBJ1-2; 11 bases fit TRBD1. This CDR3 spans 16 amino acids. The junction had 14 bases not matched to a gene; V was cut back by 5 bases and J by 8 bases. Germline-derived CDR1 and CDR2 are SGHDT and YYEEEE. CDR3 sequence reads: CASSFRTGGTFGGYTF. CDR3 DNA sequence: TGTGCCAGCAGTTTTAGGACAGGGGGCACCTTCGGGGGCTACACCTTC.

The table lists this clonotype with many counts. The chain links TRBV7-2 to TRBJ1-5; 8 bases are a match to TRBD1. J was trimmed by 6 bases and V by 3 bases; bases with no gene match: 7. Germline V gene data show CDR1 as SGHTA and CDR2 as FQGNSA. The CDR3 is made up of 15 amino acids. CDR3 bases: TGTGCCAGCAGCTTCCGCGGCAGGGGGCCTCAGCCCCAGCATTTT. It codes for CASSFRGRGPQPQHF.

Many counts were recorded for this clonotype. The chain carries TRBV29-1 and TRBJ1-5, with D possibly matching TRBD1 (5 bases). V shed 6 bases and J shed 2 bases, with 11 bases lying between them. The CDR3 is made up of 13 amino acids. Germline-derived CDR1 and CDR2 are SQVTM and ANQGSEA. CDR3 in amino acids: CSVQTGGNQPQHF. DNA for the CDR3: TGCAGCGTACAAACAGGTGGCAATCAGCCCCAGCATTTT.

The table lists this clonotype with a few counts. The chain is built from TRBV7-6 and TRBJ1-4; D is perhaps TRBD1 (6 bases). Germline values: CDR1 SGHVS, CDR2 FNYEAQ. The CDR3 is 18 amino acids. V was pared by 5 bases and J by 8 bases, with 27 bases between. In nucleotides, the CDR3 is TGTGCCAGCAGCCTGAGTGCTATACGGGTGGGGGCCGCGGAAAAACTGTTTTTT. This encodes CASSLSAIRVGAAEKLFF.

This clonotype was counted ten times or more. The rearrangement joins TRBV12-3 or TRBV12-4 to TRBJ2-7, with TRBD2 as a possible D gene (6 bases). This CDR3 is 13 amino acids long. Trimming took off 4 bases at V and 5 bases at J, with 12 bases between the two ends. The CDR3 is CASSSEGRDEQYF. DNA of the CDR3: TGTGCCAGCAGTTCGGAGGGGAGAGACGAGCAGTACTTC.

The table lists this clonotype with many counts. The rearrangement joins TRBV10-3 to TRBJ1-2; 8 bases line up with TRBD1. J was trimmed by 8 bases and V by 6 bases; bases with no gene match: 11. This CDR3 region has 14 residues. Per the germline V gene, CDR1 is ENHRY and CDR2 is SYGVKD. In DNA, the CDR3 is TGTGCCATCAGCGCGCCAGGACAGGGCGGCGGCTACACCTTC. It specifies CAISAPGQGGGYTF.

This clonotype was seen repeatedly, ten times or more. The chain employs TRBV7-2 and TRBJ2-7; TRBD1 might be the D (6 bases). The CDR3 covers 15 residues. Germline V gene sequence: CDR1 SGHTA, CDR2 FQGNSA. V dropped 5 bases and J dropped 2 bases, with 16 bases sitting between them. CDR3 sequence: CASSPSTGNPYEQYF. The CDR3 DNA reads as TGTGCCAGCAGCCCCTCTACAGGGAATCCCTACGAGCAGTACTTC.

This clonotype occurred many times. The chain uses TRBV30 and TRBJ2-3, with TRBD1 matching 11 bases. CDR3 length equals 14 residues. Germline V gives CDR1 GTSNPN, CDR2 SVGIG (reference sequence). With V trimmed by 6 bases and J by 2 bases, 4 bases remained unmatched. The CDR3 region has the DNA TGTGCCTGTCCGGACAGGGGGCACACAGATACGCAGTATTTT. It codes for CACPDRGHTDTQYF.

In its sample, this clonotype was seen a few times. The chain uses TRBV2 and TRBJ2-4; 9 nucleotides agree with TRBD1. With V trimmed by 4 bases and J by 2 bases, 3 bases remained unmatched. Germline assignment: CDR1 SNHLY and CDR2 FYNNEI. The CDR3 is 15 amino acids. DNA for the CDR3: TGTGCCAGCAGTGTCGGACAGGGGCCCAAAAACATTCAGTACTTC. Its protein is CASSVGQGPKNIQYF.

The sample holds many counts of this clonotype. CDR3 residues: CSASSSGGQPQHF. For the CDR3, the DNA is TGCAGTGCTAGTTCCTCGGGGGGGCAGCCCCAGCATTTT. The genes are TRBV20-1 and TRBJ1-5, with D possibly matching TRBD1 (5 bases). The CDR3 runs to 13 residues. Per the germline V gene, CDR1 is DFQATT and CDR2 is SNEGSKA (reference sequence). V was clipped by 3 bases and J by 7 bases, with 13 bases between them.

This clonotype was seen at least ten times. Here the CDR3 reads CASSLRGQGILNTEAFF. DNA of the CDR3: TGTGCCAGCAGTTTAAGGGGACAGGGGATCCTGAACACTGAAGCTTTCTTT. The gene calls are TRBV12-3 or TRBV12-4 and TRBJ1-1; 10 nucleotides align to TRBD1. The CDR3 runs to 17 residues. V dropped 2 bases and J dropped 0; count of bases not matched to a gene: 6.

The sample holds many counts of this clonotype. The V and J genes are TRBV11-2 and TRBJ1-1; 7 positions agree with TRBD1. CDR3 length: 15 residues. The germline CDR1 and CDR2 sequences are SGHAT and FQNNGV. Trimming took 5 bases from V and 5 from J; bases not matched to a gene: 11. Here the CDR3 DNA reads TGTGCCAGCAGCCAGGAGCAGGGGGTAAGAACTGAAGCTTTCTTT. Protein product: CASSQEQGVRTEAFF.

The gene calls are TRBV20-1 and TRBJ1-5; D is perhaps TRBD1 (6 bases). Germline CDR1 reads DFQATT; CDR2 reads SNEGSKA (reference sequence). The CDR3 covers 15 residues. Between the trimmed V and J ends, which lost 1 base and 4 bases, there was a span of 14 bases. The CDR3 here is CSARGRTRGNQPQHF. The DNA of the CDR3 is TGCAGTGCTAGAGGGCGGACAAGGGGGAATCAGCCCCAGCATTTT.

The chain is built from TRBV28 and TRBJ2-1; 11 bases map to TRBD2. This CDR3 spans 18 amino acids. V lost 3 bases, J lost 8 bases, and 15 bases stayed unmatched. Germline CDR1 is MDHEN and CDR2 is SYDVKM. CDR3 nucleotide sequence: TGTGCCAGCAGTTTTGGGAGACAACTAGCGGGGGTAAGGGATGAGCAGTTCTTC. It codes for CASSFGRQLAGVRDEQFF.

The chain uses TRBV28 and TRBJ1-2, with no clear D. There are 13 residues in the CDR3. Germline V gene sequence: CDR1 MDHEN, CDR2 SYDVKM. Trimming removed 3 bases from V and 6 bases from J, with 11 bases in between. CDR3 DNA: TGTGCCAGCAGTTTCCGAGGTTCTGATGGCTACACCTTC. Amino acids: CASSFRGSDGYTF.

This clonotype was seen at least ten times. This chain links TRBV7-9 with TRBJ1-1; TRBD1 matches at 7 bases. J gave up 0 bases and V 5 bases, and 15 bases lay outside the gene matches. From germline, CDR1 is SEHNR and CDR2 FQNEAQ (reference sequence). The CDR3 loop spans 18 amino acids. CDR3 residues: CASSAATGAVFMNTEAFF. The CDR3 DNA reads TGTGCCAGCAGCGCAGCTACAGGGGCCGTATTCATGAACACTGAAGCTTTCTTT. Based on the CDR3 plus reference TRBV7-9 and TRBJ1-1, the full variable domain is DTGVSQNPRHKITKRGQNVTFRCDPISEHNRLYWYRQTLGQGPEFLTYFQNEAQLEKSRLLSDRFSAERPKGSFSTLEIQRTEQGDSAMYLCASSAATGAVFMNTEAFFGQGTRLTVV.